Below are 2 T cell receptor beta chains sequenced from a single sample in a study of a mutant IDH1 vaccine in newly diagnosed glioma. The antigens for these receptors are not known. The repertoire was sequenced with immunoSEQ multiplex PCR; TCRdb's copy has only in-frame clones and lacks some. The table has 45,000 to 60,000 clones, around 80% seen once; the top ten hold roughly 5.6%. The time point is: week 5, during vaccination. One vaccine dose held 300 ug of mutant IDH1 20-mer peptide and came with topical imiquimod. The material sequenced was PBMCs, taken from a glioma patient whose treatment included an IDH1 peptide vaccine. The receptors shown here come from a man aged 50 to 60 with glioma.

The gene calls are TRBV5-1 and TRBJ1-4; 10 nucleotides align to TRBD1. The CDR3 totals 15 residues. CDR1 and CDR2 from the germline V gene are SGHRS and YFSETQ. V trimming: 0 bases; J trimming: 6 bases; junction bases outside the gene matches: 2. CDR3 sequence (DNA): TGCGCCAGCAGCTTGGCCGGGACAGGGGATGAAAAACTGTTTTTT. It is translated as CASSLAGTGDEKLFF.

V usage is TRBV2 and J usage is TRBJ1-2, with D uncertain. V dropped 3 bases and J dropped 1 base, with 6 bases sitting between them. Germline V CDR1 and CDR2: SNHLY, FYNNEI. This CDR3 region has 13 residues. Here the CDR3 reads CASSELLNYGYTF. The CDR3 DNA reads TGTGCCAGCAGTGAGCTGCTTAACTATGGCTACACCTTC.